This TCR beta chain emerged from a study of T cells in Graves' hyperthyroidism and ophthalmopathy. Broader study findings: Blood held most thyroid clonotypes expanded above 0.001 frequency.

The sample holds many counts of this clonotype. As yet, its antigen is unknown. Thyroid ultrasound and orbital computed tomography, with clinical symptoms and serum thyroxine and TRAb, informed diagnoses. Amplification yielded TCR beta CDR3 regions, with RNA transcripts as the source. When the TCR CDR3 underwent first-round RT-PCR, the HTBI primer set was used. Each CDR3 protein is one row after TCRdb ran MiXCR on the multiplex PCR reads. The sample has hundreds of thousands of distinct CDR3 sequences; 35% to 45% are singletons. The V gene lost 5 bases and the J gene lost 2 bases, with 7 bases spanning the gap. The CDR3 covers 13 residues. The germline CDR1 and CDR2 sequences are SGHVS and FQNEAQ.

This TCR was sampled from a man in his late teens or twenties with Graves' hyperthyroidism. The specimen was blood. The chain employs TRBV7-8 and TRBJ1-3; unclear D gene. CDR3 sequence: CASSPGAGNTIYF. CDR3 in DNA: TGTGCCAGCAGCCCTGGGGCTGGAAACACCATATATTTT.